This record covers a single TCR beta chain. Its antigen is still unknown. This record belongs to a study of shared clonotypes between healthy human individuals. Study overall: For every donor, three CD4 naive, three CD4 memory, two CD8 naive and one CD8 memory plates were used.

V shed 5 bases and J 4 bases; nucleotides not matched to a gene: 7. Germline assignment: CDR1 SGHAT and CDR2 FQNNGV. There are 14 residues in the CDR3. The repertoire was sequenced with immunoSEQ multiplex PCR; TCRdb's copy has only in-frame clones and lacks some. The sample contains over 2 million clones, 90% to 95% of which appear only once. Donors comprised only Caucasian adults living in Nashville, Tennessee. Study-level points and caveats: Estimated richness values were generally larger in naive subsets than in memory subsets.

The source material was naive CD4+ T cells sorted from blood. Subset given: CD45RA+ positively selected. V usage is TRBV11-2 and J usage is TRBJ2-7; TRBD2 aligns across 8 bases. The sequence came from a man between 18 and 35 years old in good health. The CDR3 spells CASSLRGGGYEQYF. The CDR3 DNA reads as TGTGCCAGCAGCCTCCGGGGGGGAGGGTACGAGCAGTACTTC.